This T cell receptor beta chain was obtained from a study of blood T cell repertoires in COVID-19. For the study at large: T cells, B-cell-depleted T cells, or PBMCs provided the cDNA or gDNA that served as material.

The CDR3 runs to 14 residues. The germline V gene has CDR1 SGHVS and CDR2 FNYEAQ. Trimming pared 5 bases from V and 4 bases from J, leaving 14 bases between. Assay: immunoSEQ multiplex PCR; the TCRdb copy retains only in-frame clones and omits some. This table holds some 200,000 clones, 84% found once. The source is a woman in her seventies with COVID-19, enrolled during active disease. The chain is built from TRBV7-6 and TRBJ2-5; perhaps TRBD1 as D (5 bases). Sequencing was done on a sample of peripheral blood. CDR3 DNA sequence: TGTGCCAGCAGCGCCATTGGTGGGGCAGAGACCCAGTACTTC. Amino acids: CASSAIGGAETQYF.